This T cell receptor (beta chain) was sequenced during a study of blood T cell repertoires in COVID-19. Study-level background: Acute and convalescent COVID-19 specimens originated in the United States, Italy and Spain. Nucleic acid was either cDNA or gDNA, and it came from T cells, B-cell-depleted T cells, or PBMCs.

In the original workflow: The assay estimated nucleated cells by amplifying reference gene primers. Libraries were prepared by immunoSEQ multiplex PCR; TCRdb keeps only in-frame clonotypes and omits some of them. V, J and clone size were drawn from that table, and D and trimming were deduced from the DNA. This sample has 160,000 or so clones; about 83% occur once, and the top ten carry over 11%. The CDR3 covers 15 residues. The V end was cut by 5 bases, the J end by 3 bases, with 17 bases between. From germline, CDR1 is SNHLY and CDR2 FYNNEI. Sequenced material: peripheral blood. The gene calls are TRBV2 and TRBJ2-7; a possible D gene is TRBD1 (5 bases). The source is a woman older than 75 with acute or convalescent COVID-19. The CDR3 protein is CASSIPGFQLYEQYF. The CDR3 DNA is TGTGCCAGCAGTATCCCAGGGTTTCAGCTCTACGAGCAGTACTTC. The full variable domain, in which reference TRBV2 and TRBJ2-7 provide the parts outside the CDR3, is EPEVTQTPSHQVTQMGQEVILRCVPISNHLYFYWYRQILGQKVEFLVSFYNNEISEKSEIFDDQFSVERPDGSNFTLKIRSTKLEDSAMYFCASSIPGFQLYEQYFGPGTRLTVT.